Below are 8 T cell receptor beta chains sequenced from a single sample in a study of T cell responses to AZD1222 COVID-19 vaccine. TCRdb's table, derived via immunoSEQ multiplex PCR, lists solely in-frame clones and lacks some. Of some 80,000 clones listed, over 75% were seen once; the top ten hold about 3.1%. Specimen: peripheral blood, collected 28 days after the second AZD1222 dose. The receptor set was obtained from an adult who received the AZD1222 COVID-19 vaccine.

This sequence joins TRBV2 and TRBJ2-7; D is unresolved. The germline gives CDR1 SNHLY, CDR2 FYNNEI. This CDR3 contains 12 residues. The V end lost 6 bases, the J end lost 2 bases, and 8 bases lay between the germline ends. As DNA, the CDR3 is TGTGCCAGCAGGGGATACACCTACGAGCAGTACTTC. Protein sequence: CASRGYTYEQYF.

CDR3 in DNA: TGTGCCAGCAGCCCCCTGGGGGAAAGCGGGAGGGCAGAGCAGTACTTC. This gives the protein CASSPLGESGRAEQYF. The rearrangement joins TRBV4-2 to TRBJ2-7, with 10 bases that match TRBD2. The V gene's germline CDR1 is LGHNA and CDR2 YNFKEQ. Trimming at V came to 4 bases and at J to 7 bases, leaving 13 bases not matched to a gene. The CDR3 totals 16 residues.

V is TRBV4-3 and J is TRBJ1-2; 7 nucleotides agree with TRBD1. V was clipped by 4 bases and J by 0 bases; unmatched bases: 11. Germline CDR1 reads LGHNA; CDR2 reads YSLEER. The CDR3 sequence is 17 residues long. The CDR3 DNA follows: TGCGCCAGCAGCCCCGGGACAGCAGACAGATCTAACTATGGCTACACCTTC. Amino acids: CASSPGTADRSNYGYTF.

The J gene is TRBJ1-1, the V gene TRBV21-1; the table's D call of TRBD1 was not tested on the DNA. TRBV21-1 is described as a pseudogene. CDR3 size: 14 residues. CDR3 protein: CASRGPRITTEAFF. CDR3 DNA: TGTGCCAGCAGGGGTCCCAGGATTACCACTGAAGCTTTCTTT.

The sample holds one count of this clone. V usage is TRBV18 and J usage is TRBJ2-7; D remains ambiguous. V lost 3 bases to trimming and J lost 3 bases, with 9 bases between them. This CDR3 is built from 13 residues. Germline lookup yields CDR1 KGHSH and CDR2 LQKENI. DNA of the CDR3: TGTGCCAGCTCACCGACCGACGGCTACGAGCAGTACTTC. Translated: CASSPTDGYEQYF. Based on the CDR3 plus reference TRBV18 and TRBJ2-7, the full variable domain is NAGVMQNPRHLVRRRGQEARLRCSPMKGHSHVYWYRQLPEEGLKFMVYLQKENIIDESGMPKERFSAEFPKEGPSILRIQQVVRGDSAAYFCASSPTDGYEQYFGPGTRLTVT.

This clone was counted once. The V call is TRBV5-1, the J call TRBJ2-1, with 9 bases lining up with TRBD2. Germline lookup yields CDR1 SGHRS and CDR2 YFSETQ. J gave up 7 bases and V 3 bases, and 14 bases lay outside the gene matches. The CDR3 length is 17 residues. CDR3 DNA: TGCGCCAGCAGCTCAGGAGGTGGCGGGAGGGCCCGGAATGAGCAGTTCTTC. The encoded protein is CASSSGGGGRARNEQFF.

The CDR3 bases are TGTGCCAGCAGTTACGTCGGCCGATATGGCTACACCTTC. Protein sequence: CASSYVGRYGYTF. V and J are TRBV6-5 and TRBJ1-2, with D unclear. The CDR3 consists of 13 residues. V was clipped by 2 bases and J by 5 bases, with 9 bases between them. The germline V gene has CDR1 MNHEY and CDR2 SVGAGI.

This chain links TRBV27 with TRBJ2-7; D gene ambiguous. The CDR3 runs 17 residues. Germline loops: CDR1 MNHEY, CDR2 SMNVEV (reference sequence). V shed 7 bases and J shed 5 bases, with 27 bases lying between them. CDR3 sequence (DNA): TGTGCCAGCAACCCTCTCCCGACGGCGAATTTAAGGGACGAGCAGTACTTC. Translated: CASNPLPTANLRDEQYF.